Listed here is a single T cell receptor beta chain. Other DNA sequences in this sample translate to the same CDR3. Per the study methods: Cell counts per sample came from amplifying reference gene primers. The protocol was immunoSEQ multiplex PCR, while the TCRdb copy is restricted to in-frame clones and leaves out a portion. V and J calls plus clone size are reproduced from that table; the DNA served to infer D and trimming. Of under 300,000 clones in the sample, about 86% were seen once. This sample is drawn from a study of blood T cell repertoires in COVID-19. Turning to the study itself: Material from acute and convalescent COVID-19 was sourced from the United States, Italy and Spain. Sources were T cells, B-cell-depleted T cells, or PBMCs; the material itself was cDNA or gDNA.

The ends were cut back, 3 bases at V and 1 base at J, with 10 bases in the middle. Germline CDR1 reads SGHRS; CDR2 reads YFSETQ. The CDR3 totals 14 residues. Seattle's enrolled individuals joined amid active infection and were then monitored longitudinally. This clonotype originated in a woman in her 70s with COVID-19, enrolled during active disease. This chain connects TRBV5-1 to TRBJ1-1; TRBD1 might be the D (5 bases). Input material: peripheral blood. CDR3 bases: TGCGCCAGCAGCTCCTCCGGGGGGAACACTGAAGCTTTCTTT. As protein: CASSSSGGNTEAFF.